The rows below give T cell receptor beta chains drawn from one sample of a study of CD8+ T cells in alopecia areata. Using immunoSEQ multiplex PCR, the repertoire was profiled, and TCRdb retains in-frame clones only, with some absent. Of 130,000 to 150,000 clones in the sample, 45% to 60% are singletons; the top ten hold 0.99%. This sample comprised CD4+ T cells sorted from blood, obtained at week 0. The receptors here all came from a human donor with alopecia areata. Each CDR3 is given with its conserved first and last residue. A D gene is named only where the DNA matches it firmly. The listing skips clone size in some rows; elsewhere it reads once, few, many or a size class.

J,D,V,size,CDR3,DNA
TRBJ1-2,-,TRBV29-1,once,CSVAGTAGYTF,TGCAGCGTTGCAGGGACGGCTGGCTACACCTTC
TRBJ1-1,-,TRBV7-2,-,CASRFRGRDEAFF,TGTGCCAGCAGATTTCGGGGAAGGGACGAAGCTTTCTTT
TRBJ2-7,-,TRBV30,once,CAWSLPPADEQYF,TGTGCCTGGAGTCTCCCTCCTGCGGACGAGCAGTACTTC
TRBJ1-3,-,TRBV6-5,-,CASRTRGDTIYF,TGTGCCAGCAGAACGAGGGGGGACACCATATATTTT
TRBJ2-5,-,TRBV5-1,-,CASSFVGDETQYF,TGCGCCAGCAGTTTCGTCGGGGACGAGACCCAGTACTTC
TRBJ1-5,-,TRBV30,few,CAWSPRAGGTQHF,TGTGCCTGGAGTCCTCGAGCCGGGGGGACCCAGCATTTT
TRBJ2-7,-,TRBV29-1,few,CSVVGQGTNEQYF,TGCAGCGTTGTCGGTCAGGGGACCAACGAGCAGTACTTC
TRBJ1-2,-,TRBV6-6,-,CASSVSNYGYTF,TGTGCCAGCAGTGTCTCCAACTATGGCTACACCTTC
TRBJ2-7,TRBD2,TRBV11-2,many,CASMGLADYEQYF,TGTGCCAGTATGGGACTAGCGGACTACGAGCAGTACTTC
TRBJ2-5,-,TRBV6-6,-,CASSSLGAETQYF,TGTGCCAGCAGTTCCCTTGGGGCAGAGACCCAGTACTTC
TRBJ2-5,-,TRBV28,-,CASSPQGRARETQYF,TGTGCCAGCAGCCCCCAGGGCCGGGCGAGAGAGACCCAGTACTTC
TRBJ2-5,-,TRBV6-5,once,CASSESDQETQYF,TGTGCCAGCAGTGAGTCGGATCAAGAGACCCAGTACTTC
TRBJ1-2,-,TRBV30,-,CAWTGGVYGYTF,TGTGCCTGGACTGGGGGAGTCTATGGCTACACCTTC
TRBJ2-5,TRBD2,TRBV2,-,CASNRLAGVETQYF,TGTGCCAGCAACCGACTAGCGGGAGTAGAGACCCAGTACTTC
TRBJ2-2,-,TRBV19,-,CASSLAQRAGTGELFF,TGTGCCAGTAGCCTCGCCCAGCGGGCGGGCACCGGGGAGCTGTTTTTT
TRBJ1-1,TRBD1,TRBV14,-,CASSPIRGTEAFF,TGTGCCAGCAGCCCGATCAGGGGGACTGAAGCTTTCTTT
TRBJ1-1,-,TRBV30,-,CAWSVLDGLNTEAFF,TGTGCCTGGAGTGTACTGGACGGGCTGAACACTGAAGCTTTCTTT
TRBJ1-4,-,TRBV5-1,-,CASLRISYEKLFF,TGCGCCAGTCTGAGGATCAGCTATGAAAAACTGTTTTTT
TRBJ2-1,TRBD1,TRBV5-1,-,CASSGGQGRGNEQFF,TGCGCCAGCAGCGGCGGACAGGGGAGGGGGAATGAGCAGTTCTTC
TRBJ2-1,TRBD2,TRBV9,once,CASSLREAAYNEQFF,TGTGCCAGCAGCCTTCGGGAGGCGGCCTACAATGAGCAGTTCTTC
TRBJ2-7,TRBD2,TRBV7-9,-,CASSLTSGSYEQYF,TGTGCCAGCAGCTTGACTAGCGGATCCTACGAGCAGTACTTC
TRBJ2-1,-,TRBV5-1,once,CASSLEYEQFF,TGCGCCAGCAGCTTGGAGTATGAGCAGTTCTTC
TRBJ2-1,-,TRBV4-3,few,CASSQDRLANRPNEQFF,TGCGCCAGCAGCCAAGATCGGCTAGCTAATCGCCCTAATGAGCAGTTCTTC
TRBJ2-3,-,TRBV28,-,CASRTPYTQYF,TGTGCCAGCAGGACCCCTTATACGCAGTATTTT
TRBJ2-5,TRBD2,TRBV2,few,CASSPLAGGSETQYF,TGTGCCAGCAGTCCCCTAGCGGGAGGATCTGAGACCCAGTACTTC
TRBJ2-3,TRBD2,TRBV4-3,-,CASSQVSGRTDTQYF,TGCGCCAGCAGCCAAGTAAGCGGGAGAACAGATACGCAGTATTTT
TRBJ2-7,-,TRBV4-1,-,CASSQVTDNYEQYF,TGCGCCAGCAGCCAAGTAACTGACAACTACGAGCAGTACTTC
TRBJ1-4,-,TRBV29-1,few,CSVESMGNEKLFF,TGCAGCGTTGAGTCAATGGGGAATGAAAAACTGTTTTTT
TRBJ2-7,TRBD1,TRBV27,-,CASSLLGTAYEQYF,TGTGCCAGCAGCCTGCTCGGGACAGCCTACGAGCAGTACTTC
TRBJ2-2,-,TRBV11-1,-,CASSRSGLATGELFF,TGTGCCAGCAGCCGCTCGGGACTCGCGACCGGGGAGCTGTTTTTT
TRBJ2-5,-,TRBV11-3,few,CASSSMKGGGTQYF,TGTGCCAGCAGCTCCATGAAAGGGGGGGGGACCCAGTACTTC
TRBJ1-2,-,TRBV19,-,CASSTAGTIGYTF,TGTGCCAGTAGTACTGCCGGGACCATCGGCTACACCTTC
TRBJ2-3,-,TRBV29-1,-,CSVETPTDTQYF,TGCAGCGTTGAGACACCCACAGATACGCAGTATTTT
TRBJ2-5,-,TRBV10-3,-,CATQRGGRGQANQETQYF,TGTGCCACCCAGAGGGGGGGAAGGGGACAAGCGAACCAAGAGACCCAGTACTTC
TRBJ2-2,TRBD2,TRBV6-5,-,CASRAGGNTGELFF,TGTGCCAGCCGGGCGGGAGGAAACACCGGGGAGCTGTTTTTT
TRBJ1-5,-,TRBV6-5,-,CASSPPNQPQHF,TGTGCCAGCAGTCCCCCCAATCAGCCCCAGCATTTT
TRBJ2-6,TRBD1,TRBV29-1,few,CSVDRDPGANVLTF,TGCAGCGTGGACAGGGACCCTGGGGCCAACGTCCTGACTTTC
TRBJ2-7,-,TRBV15,-,CATSRPSGEQYF,TGTGCCACCAGCAGGCCCTCGGGCGAGCAGTACTTC
TRBJ2-7,-,TRBV29-1,-,CSVGPGSYEQYF,TGCAGCGTTGGTCCGGGCTCCTACGAGCAGTACTTC
TRBJ2-5,-,TRBV29-1,-,CSVGQDGQETQYF,TGCAGCGTTGGACAGGACGGCCAAGAGACCCAGTACTTC
TRBJ2-7,-,TRBV15,few,CATSRDANTGTEQYF,TGTGCCACCAGCAGAGACGCCAACACAGGGACCGAGCAGTACTTC
TRBJ2-7,TRBD1,TRBV15,-,CATSRENRGAYEQYF,TGTGCCACCAGCAGGGAAAACAGGGGAGCCTACGAGCAGTACTTC